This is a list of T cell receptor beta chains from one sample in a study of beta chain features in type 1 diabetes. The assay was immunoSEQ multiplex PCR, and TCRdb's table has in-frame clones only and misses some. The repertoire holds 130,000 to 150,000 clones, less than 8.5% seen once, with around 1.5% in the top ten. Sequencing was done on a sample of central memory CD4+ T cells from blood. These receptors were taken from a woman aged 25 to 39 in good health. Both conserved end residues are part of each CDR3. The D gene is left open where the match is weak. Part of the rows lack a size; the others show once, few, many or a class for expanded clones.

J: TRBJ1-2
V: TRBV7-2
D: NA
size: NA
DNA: TGTGCCAGCAGCCCCAGGGAGGCTAACTATGGCTACACCTTC
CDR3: CASSPREANYGYTF

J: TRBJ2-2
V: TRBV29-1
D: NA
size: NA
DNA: TGCAGCGTTAGTTTGGGAGTGCGGACCGGGGAGCTGTTTTTT
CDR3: CSVSLGVRTGELFF

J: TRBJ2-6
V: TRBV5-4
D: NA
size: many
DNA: TGTGCCAGCAGCTTGGGGGGCGAGACTGGGGCCAACGTCCTGACTTTC
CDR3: CASSLGGETGANVLTF

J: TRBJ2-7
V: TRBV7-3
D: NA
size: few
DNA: TGTGCCAGCAGCTTGCGTAGGGCGGGCTCCTCCTACGAGCAGTACTTC
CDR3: CASSLRRAGSSYEQYF

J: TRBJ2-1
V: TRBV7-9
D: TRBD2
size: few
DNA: TGTGCCAGCAGCTTAAGTCAGGGACTATGGGATGAGCAGTTCTTC
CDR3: CASSLSQGLWDEQFF

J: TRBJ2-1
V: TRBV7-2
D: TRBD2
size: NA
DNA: TGTGCCAGCAGCTTAAATATAGCGGGGAGATCTGGGCAGTTCTTC
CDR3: CASSLNIAGRSGQFF

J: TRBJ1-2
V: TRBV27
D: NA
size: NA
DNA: TGTGCCAGCAGTTTACTAGGGAGGGATGGCTACACCTTC
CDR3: CASSLLGRDGYTF

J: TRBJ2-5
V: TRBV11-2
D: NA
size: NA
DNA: TGTGCCAGCAGCTTAGCTGGACTACAAGAGACCCAGTACTTC
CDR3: CASSLAGLQETQYF

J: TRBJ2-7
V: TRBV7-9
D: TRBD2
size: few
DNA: TGTGCCAGCAGAGCTAGCGGGTACGAGCAGTACTTC
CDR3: CASRASGYEQYF

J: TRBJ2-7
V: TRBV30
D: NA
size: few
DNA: TGTGCCTGGAGCCCCCGAGGCGAGCAGTACTTC
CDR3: CAWSPRGEQYF

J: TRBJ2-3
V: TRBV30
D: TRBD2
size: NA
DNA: TGTGCCTGGAGACCTAGCGGGGGCACAGATACGCAGTATTTT
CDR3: CAWRPSGGTDTQYF

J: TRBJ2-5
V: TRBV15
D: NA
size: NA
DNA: TGTGCCACCAGCAGAGCTCAGGGAGAGACCCAGTACTTC
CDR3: CATSRAQGETQYF

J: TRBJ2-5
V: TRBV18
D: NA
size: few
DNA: TGTGCCAGCTCACCGACAGGCGCAGGGGAGACCCAGTACTTC
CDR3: CASSPTGAGETQYF

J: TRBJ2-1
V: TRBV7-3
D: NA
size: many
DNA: TGTGCCAGCAGCTTTACGCCAGCTGGACAGTACAATGAGCAGTTCTTC
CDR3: CASSFTPAGQYNEQFF

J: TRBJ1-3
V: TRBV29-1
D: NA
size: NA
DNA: TGCAGCGTTGAAGATGGGAGGGGAAACACCATATATTTT
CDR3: CSVEDGRGNTIYF

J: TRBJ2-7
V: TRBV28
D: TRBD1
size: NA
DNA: TGTGCCAGCAGACGGGGACAGGCCTACGAGCAGTACTTC
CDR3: CASRRGQAYEQYF

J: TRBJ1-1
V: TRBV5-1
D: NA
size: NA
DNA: TGCGCCAGCAGCTTGTTTACAGGGAACACTGAAGCTTTCTTT
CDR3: CASSLFTGNTEAFF

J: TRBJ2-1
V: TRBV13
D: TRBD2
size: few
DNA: TGTGCCAGCAGGGTGGGGACTAGCGGATACAATGAGCAGTTCTTC
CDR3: CASRVGTSGYNEQFF

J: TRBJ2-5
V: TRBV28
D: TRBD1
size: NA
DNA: TGTGCCAGCAGCACAAGACAGGGTCAAGAGACCCAGTACTTC
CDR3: CASSTRQGQETQYF

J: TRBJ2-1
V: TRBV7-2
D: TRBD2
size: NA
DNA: TGTGCCAGCAGCTCGACTAGCGGGACCTACGGGGAGCAGTTCTTC
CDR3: CASSSTSGTYGEQFF

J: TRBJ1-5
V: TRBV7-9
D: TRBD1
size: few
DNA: TGTGCCAGCAGCTACGGGACAGGGGGCGCACAGCCCCAGCATTTT
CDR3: CASSYGTGGAQPQHF

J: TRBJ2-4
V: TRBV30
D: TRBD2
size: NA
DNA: TGTGCCTGGCATACTAGCGGGATTATGGGAAACATTCAGTACTTC
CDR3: CAWHTSGIMGNIQYF

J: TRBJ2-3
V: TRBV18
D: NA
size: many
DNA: TGTGCCAGCTCACCAAGGGAGGACACAGATACGCAGTATTTT
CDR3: CASSPREDTDTQYF

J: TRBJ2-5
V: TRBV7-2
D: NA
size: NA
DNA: TGTGCCAGCAGCTTAGTGGGGGGGACAGGTTCGGGCCAAGAGACCCAGTACTTC
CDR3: CASSLVGGTGSGQETQYF

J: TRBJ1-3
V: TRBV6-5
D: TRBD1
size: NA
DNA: TGTGCCAGCAAACCAACCGGGACAGAAGGAAACACCATATATTTT
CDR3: CASKPTGTEGNTIYF

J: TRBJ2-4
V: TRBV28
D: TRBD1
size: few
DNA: TGTGCCAGCAGTCCGGGACAGGGTGGAAACATTCAGTACTTC
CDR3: CASSPGQGGNIQYF

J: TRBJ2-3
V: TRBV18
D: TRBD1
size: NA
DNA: TGTGCCAGCTCACCAATGACAGGGCGCACAGATACGCAGTATTTT
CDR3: CASSPMTGRTDTQYF

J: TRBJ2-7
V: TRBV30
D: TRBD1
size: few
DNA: TGTGCCTGGAGTACCCTCGACAGGGCTCGGGAGCAGTACTTC
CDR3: CAWSTLDRAREQYF

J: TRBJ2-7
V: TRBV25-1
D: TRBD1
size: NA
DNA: TGTGCCAGCTATGGGGACAGCTCCTACGAGCAGTACTTC
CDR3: CASYGDSSYEQYF

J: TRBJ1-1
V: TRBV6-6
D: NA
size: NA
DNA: TGTGCCAGCATTCCGCGCGACACTCACACTGAAGCTTTCTTT
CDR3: CASIPRDTHTEAFF

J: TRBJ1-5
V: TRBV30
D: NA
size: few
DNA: TGTGCCTGGAGTGTACTGGGAGAAGGTCAGCCCCAGCATTTT
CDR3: CAWSVLGEGQPQHF

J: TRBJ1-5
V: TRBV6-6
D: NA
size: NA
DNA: TGTGCCAGCAGGGACAGCCGGACAGAGCAGCCCCAGCATTTT
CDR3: CASRDSRTEQPQHF

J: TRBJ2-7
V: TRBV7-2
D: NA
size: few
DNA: TGTGCCAGCAGCTTAATGCGGGACTACGAGCAGTACTTC
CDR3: CASSLMRDYEQYF

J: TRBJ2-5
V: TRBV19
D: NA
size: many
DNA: TGTGCCAGTAGATCGGGAGAGACCCAGTACTTC
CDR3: CASRSGETQYF

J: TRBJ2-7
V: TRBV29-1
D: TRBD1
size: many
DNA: TGCAGCGCTGTATCGACAGGGACAGGGGACGAGCAGTACTTC
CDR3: CSAVSTGTGDEQYF

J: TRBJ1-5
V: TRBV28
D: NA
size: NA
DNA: TGTGCCAGCAGTTCGACAGGCAATCAGCCCCAGCATTTT
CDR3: CASSSTGNQPQHF

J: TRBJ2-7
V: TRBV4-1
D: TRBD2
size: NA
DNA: TGCGCCAGCAGCCTAACGATAGGACTAGACATCACCGAGCAGTACTTC
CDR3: CASSLTIGLDITEQYF

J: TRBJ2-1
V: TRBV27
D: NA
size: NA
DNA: TGTGCCAGCAGTCCCAGGGCCCTGGTAGCAGCCATTTCCTACAATGAGCAGTTCTTC
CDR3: CASSPRALVAAISYNEQFF

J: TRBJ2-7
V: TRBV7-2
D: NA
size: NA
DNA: TGTGCCAGCAGCTTGATGGACGGGAGCTCCTACGAGCAGTACTTC
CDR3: CASSLMDGSSYEQYF

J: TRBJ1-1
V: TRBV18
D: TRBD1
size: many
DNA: TGTGCCAGCTCACCCCGGACAGGACGTAACACTGAAGCTTTCTTT
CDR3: CASSPRTGRNTEAFF

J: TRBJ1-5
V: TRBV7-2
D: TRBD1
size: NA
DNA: TGTGCCAGCAGCCTCCAGGGGGATCAGCCCCAGCATTTT
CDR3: CASSLQGDQPQHF

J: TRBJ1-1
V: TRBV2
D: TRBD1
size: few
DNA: TGTGCCAGCAGCCCGGACAGGGGGCGAGGTGAAGCTTTCTTT
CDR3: CASSPDRGRGEAFF

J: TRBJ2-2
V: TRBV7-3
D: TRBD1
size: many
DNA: TGTGCCAGCAGCCGGGACAGGGGCGGCACCGGGGAGCTGTTTTTT
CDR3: CASSRDRGGTGELFF

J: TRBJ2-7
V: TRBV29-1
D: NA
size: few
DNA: TGCAGCGTTGCAGGGGTCCCCTCCTACGAGCAGTACTTC
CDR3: CSVAGVPSYEQYF

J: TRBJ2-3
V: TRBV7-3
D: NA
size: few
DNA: TGTGCCAGCAGCTTAGAACGGTACACAGATACGCAGTATTTT
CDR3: CASSLERYTDTQYF

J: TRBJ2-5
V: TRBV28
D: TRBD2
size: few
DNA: TGTGCCAGCAGTCCCGAGACAGCGGGAGACCGGGGGACCCAGTACTTC
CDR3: CASSPETAGDRGTQYF

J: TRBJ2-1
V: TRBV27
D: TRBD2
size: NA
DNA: TGTGCCAGCAGTTTAACCGGGACTAGCAATGAGCAGTTCTTC
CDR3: CASSLTGTSNEQFF

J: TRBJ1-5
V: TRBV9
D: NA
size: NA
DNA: TGTGCCAGCAGCGCCCTAGATAGCAATCAGCCCCAGCATTTT
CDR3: CASSALDSNQPQHF

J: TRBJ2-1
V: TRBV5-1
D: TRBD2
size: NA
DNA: TGCGCCAGCCGCGGCAGCGGGAGACACAATGAGCAGTTCTTC
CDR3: CASRGSGRHNEQFF

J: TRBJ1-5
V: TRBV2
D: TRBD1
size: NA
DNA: TGTGCCAGCAGTGCACAGGGGGCATATCAGCCCCAGCATTTT
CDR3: CASSAQGAYQPQHF

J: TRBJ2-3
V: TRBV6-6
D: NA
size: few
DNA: TGTGCCAGCAGTCTCATGGGGGCAACAGATACGCAGTATTTT
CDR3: CASSLMGATDTQYF

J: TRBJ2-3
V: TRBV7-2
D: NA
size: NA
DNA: TGTGCCAGCAGCCCACGCGGGACTCGGCAGTATTTT
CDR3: CASSPRGTRQYF

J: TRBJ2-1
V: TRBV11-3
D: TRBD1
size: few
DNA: TGTGCCAGCAGCAGGACAGGGAAACAGTTCTTC
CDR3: CASSRTGKQFF

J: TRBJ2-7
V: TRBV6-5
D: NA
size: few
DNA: TGTGCCAGCAGTTCCGGGAGCGGCCTCTCCTACGAGCAGTACTTC
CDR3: CASSSGSGLSYEQYF

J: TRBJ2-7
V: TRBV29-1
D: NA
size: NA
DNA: TGCAGCGTTTCTGGTTCGGGGAGGAACGAGCAGTACTTC
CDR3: CSVSGSGRNEQYF

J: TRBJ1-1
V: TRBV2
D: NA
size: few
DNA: TGTGCCAGCAAACACCGCAGCGCCACTGAAGCTTTCTTT
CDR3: CASKHRSATEAFF